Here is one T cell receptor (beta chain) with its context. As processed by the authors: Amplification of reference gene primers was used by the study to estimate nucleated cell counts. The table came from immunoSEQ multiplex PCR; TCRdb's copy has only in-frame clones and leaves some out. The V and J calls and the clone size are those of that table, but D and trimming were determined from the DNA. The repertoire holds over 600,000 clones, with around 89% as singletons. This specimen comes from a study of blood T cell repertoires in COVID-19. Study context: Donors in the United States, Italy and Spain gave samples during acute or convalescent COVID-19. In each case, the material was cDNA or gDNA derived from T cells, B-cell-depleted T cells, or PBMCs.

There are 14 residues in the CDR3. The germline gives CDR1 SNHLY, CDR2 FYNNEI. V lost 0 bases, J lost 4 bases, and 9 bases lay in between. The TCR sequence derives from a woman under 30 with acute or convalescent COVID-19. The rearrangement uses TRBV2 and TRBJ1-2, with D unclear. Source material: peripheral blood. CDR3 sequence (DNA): TGTGCCAGCAGTGAAGCGCTGGAGGTCTATGGCTACACCTTC. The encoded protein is CASSEALEVYGYTF.